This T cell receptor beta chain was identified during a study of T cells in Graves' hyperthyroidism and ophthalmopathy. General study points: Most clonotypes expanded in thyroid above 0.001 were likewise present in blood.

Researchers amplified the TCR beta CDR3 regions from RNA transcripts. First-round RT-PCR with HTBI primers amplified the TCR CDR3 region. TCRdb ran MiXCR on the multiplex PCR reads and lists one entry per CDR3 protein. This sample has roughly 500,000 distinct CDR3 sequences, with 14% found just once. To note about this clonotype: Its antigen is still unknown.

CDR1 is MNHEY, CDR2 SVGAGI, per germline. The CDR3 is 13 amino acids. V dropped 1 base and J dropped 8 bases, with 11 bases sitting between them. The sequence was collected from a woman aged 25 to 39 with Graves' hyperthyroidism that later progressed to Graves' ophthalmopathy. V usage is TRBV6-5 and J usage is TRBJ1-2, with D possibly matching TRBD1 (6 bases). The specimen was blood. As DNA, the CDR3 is TGTGCCAGCAGTTACTATGGGGGCGGGGGCTACACCTTC. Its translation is CASSYYGGGGYTF.